One and the same sample provided the 27 T cell receptor beta chains below, sequenced in a study of T cells in tuberculosis. Repertoires were generated with immunoSEQ multiplex PCR, while TCRdb's copy carries only in-frame clones and drops some. The sample lists roughly 34,000 clones, around 95% occurring once. Sequencing was carried out using PBMCs. The receptors were sampled from a donor between 10 and 35 years old with latent tuberculosis or without tuberculosis infection.

The V gene is TRBV7-9, the J gene TRBJ1-2, with 7 nucleotides matching TRBD1. Germline CDR1 is SEHNR and CDR2 is FQNEAQ (reference sequence). V gave up 4 bases and J gave up 7 bases; unmatched junction bases: 6. CDR3 size: 13 residues. CDR3 protein: CASSSGQSSGYTF. The CDR3, as DNA: TGTGCCAGCAGCTCGGGACAGTCAAGTGGCTACACCTTC. Together with reference TRBV7-9 and TRBJ1-2, the CDR3 gives the full variable domain: DTGVSQNPRHKITKRGQNVTFRCDPISEHNRLYWYRQTLGQGPEFLTYFQNEAQLEKSRLLSDRFSAERPKGSFSTLEIQRTEQGDSAMYLCASSSGQSSGYTFGSGTRLTVV.

V usage is TRBV2 and J usage is TRBJ1-1, with 10 bases aligning to TRBD1. CDR3 length: 13 amino acids. V lost 8 bases and J lost 7; bases outside the gene matches: 7. The germline V gene encodes CDR1 SNHLY and CDR2 FYNNEI. The CDR3 bases are TGTGCCAGCCCCCCGACAGGGGGCATTGAAGCTTTCTTT. Translated: CASPPTGGIEAFF.

The V gene is TRBV11-3, the J gene TRBJ2-1, with D perhaps TRBD2 (6 bases). The V and J ends lost 4 bases and 5 bases respectively, with 15 bases between them. Per germline, CDR1 SGHNT and CDR2 YENEEA. The CDR3 is 15 residues long. The CDR3 protein is CASSSSVMRHNEQFF. The CDR3 DNA reads as TGTGCCAGCAGCTCTAGCGTCATGCGCCACAATGAGCAGTTCTTC.

DNA of the CDR3: TGTGCCAGCAGCCTGTTGTCAGGGAAAGAGACCCAGTACTTC. Translated: CASSLLSGKETQYF. V gene TRBV7-6 combines with J gene TRBJ2-5, with D tentatively TRBD1 (5 bases). There are 14 residues in the CDR3. V was cut by 5 bases and J by 3 bases, with 13 bases left in between. Germline assignment: CDR1 SGHVS and CDR2 FNYEAQ.

The CDR3 DNA sequence: TGTGCCAGCAGCAAGTCCCGGGACAGGGGGACCCCCTACAATGAGCAGTTCTTC. It codes for CASSKSRDRGTPYNEQFF. This chain joins TRBV13 and TRBJ2-1, with 11 positions matching TRBD1. Trimming cost V 5 bases and J 2 bases; bases outside gene matches: 11. The CDR3 runs 18 residues. Germline CDR1 is PRHDT and CDR2 is FYEKMQ (reference sequence).

The chain combines TRBV9 with TRBJ2-3, with 8 bases that match TRBD1. Germline lookup yields CDR1 SGDLS and CDR2 YYNGEE. The length of the CDR3 is 12 residues. V lost 3 bases and J lost 11; bases outside the gene matches: 5. The CDR3 loop is CASSEGQEVQYF. CDR3 sequence (DNA): TGTGCCAGCAGCGAGGGACAGGAAGTGCAGTATTTT.

The chain carries TRBV7-8 and TRBJ2-1, with 9 bases that match TRBD2. This CDR3 comprises 16 residues. The ends lost 1 base at V and 2 bases at J; junction bases unmatched: 3. In germline, CDR1 is SGHVS, CDR2 FQNEAQ. In nucleotides, the CDR3 is TGTGCCAGCAGCTTAGAAGCGGGGGGCACCTACAATGAGCAGTTCTTC. It translates to CASSLEAGGTYNEQFF.

The chain combines TRBV2 with TRBJ2-1; D remains ambiguous. CDR1 and CDR2 from the germline V gene are SNHLY and FYNNEI. The V gene lost 2 bases and the J gene lost 7 bases, with 3 bases spanning the gap. The CDR3 totals 11 residues. CDR3: CASSEYNEQFF. CDR3 DNA: TGTGCCAGCAGTGAATATAATGAGCAGTTCTTC.

The chain carries TRBV19 and TRBJ1-5, with a possible D match to TRBD1 (5 bases). CDR1 LNHDA and CDR2 SQIVND come from the germline V gene (reference sequence). The CDR3 spans 14 residues. Trimming took 5 bases from V and 2 from J, leaving 10 bases between them. Written as DNA, the CDR3 is TGTGCCAGTAGTTTAACAGGAGGCAATCAGCCCCAGCATTTT. It specifies CASSLTGGNQPQHF.

The chain carries TRBV7-6 and TRBJ2-2, with unresolved D. The CDR3 has 12 amino acids. Between the trimmed V and J ends, which lost 4 bases and 5 bases, there was a span of 5 bases. Germline V CDR1 and CDR2: SGHVS, FNYEAQ. CDR3: CASSSLTGELFF. The CDR3 bases are TGTGCCAGCAGCTCCTTAACCGGGGAGCTGTTTTTT.

This clone occurred once. The chain links TRBV5-4 to TRBJ1-1; unclear D gene. Germline V gene sequence: CDR1 SGHNT, CDR2 YYREEE (reference sequence). V lost 0 bases, J lost 0 bases, and 9 bases lay in between. This CDR3 has 15 amino acids. CDR3 loop: CASSLAYRMNTEAFF. CDR3 in DNA: TGTGCCAGCAGCTTGGCCTACCGCATGAACACTGAAGCTTTCTTT.

V and J are TRBV5-1 and TRBJ2-3, with 8 bases that match TRBD1. V lost 2 bases, J lost 0 bases, and 2 bases stayed unmatched. Germline lookup yields CDR1 SGHRS and CDR2 YFSETQ. The CDR3 spans 15 residues. In nucleotides, the CDR3 is TGCGCCAGCAGCTTTGACAGGGGTAGCACAGATACGCAGTATTTT. Protein product: CASSFDRGSTDTQYF.

V usage is TRBV5-6 and J usage is TRBJ2-2, with D hard to call. This CDR3 is built from 11 residues. Trimming took off 4 bases at V and 7 bases at J, with 5 bases between the two ends. CDR1 and CDR2 from the germline V gene are SGHDT and YYEEEE. CDR3 nucleotide sequence: TGTGCCAGCAGCCTAAACGGGGAGCTGTTTTTT. The encoded protein is CASSLNGELFF.

This clone was detected only once. The chain carries TRBV10-3 and TRBJ2-7; TRBD1 matches at 8 bases. After removal of 4 bases from V and 4 bases from J, the junction contained 6 bases not matched to a gene. Germline CDR1 is ENHRY and CDR2 is SYGVKD. This CDR3 is built from 14 residues. The CDR3 here is CAISGRQGSYEQYF. Here the CDR3 DNA reads TGTGCCATCAGTGGACGACAGGGGTCTTACGAGCAGTACTTC.

This chain connects TRBV9 to TRBJ2-5; perhaps TRBD1 as D (6 bases). The CDR3 covers 16 residues. V shed 0 bases and J shed 1 base, with 13 bases lying between them. In germline, CDR1 is SGDLS, CDR2 YYNGEE. The CDR3 is CASSVAAGAVQETQYF. The CDR3 nucleotides are TGTGCCAGCAGCGTAGCTGCAGGGGCCGTCCAAGAGACCCAGTACTTC.

The chain is built from TRBV19 and TRBJ1-5, with D uncertain. The CDR3 is 15 amino acids. V was pared by 1 base and J by 2 bases, with 9 bases between. Germline lookup yields CDR1 LNHDA and CDR2 SQIVND (reference sequence). CDR3 bases: TGTGCCAGTAGTATAGCACAGTTCGGCAATCAGCCCCAGCATTTT. It is translated as CASSIAQFGNQPQHF.

V is TRBV21-1 and J is TRBJ2-7; the table's D call TRBD2 went unverified against the DNA. TRBV21-1 is shown as a pseudogene. The CDR3 has 15 amino acids. DNA of the CDR3: TGTGCCAGCATGAAATTGAGCTATGACTCCTACGAGCAGTACTTC. Protein product: CASMKLSYDSYEQYF.

The chain links TRBV14 to TRBJ2-3; 11 bases fit TRBD1. J gave up 3 bases and V 1 base, and 9 bases lay outside the gene matches. Germline V CDR1 and CDR2: SGHDN, FVKESK. This CDR3 spans 18 amino acids. The CDR3 region has the DNA TGTGCCAGCAGCCAAGTCCGTCCGGGACAGGGGGAAACAGATACGCAGTATTTT. It yields the protein CASSQVRPGQGETDTQYF.

This chain uses TRBV18 with TRBJ2-1, with 8 nucleotides matching TRBD1. V lost 3 bases and J lost 4; bases outside the gene matches: 5. The CDR3 has 15 amino acids. Germline V lookup: CDR1 KGHSH, CDR2 LQKENI. The chain's CDR3 is CASSPVGQEYNEQFF. Here the CDR3 DNA reads TGTGCCAGCTCACCGGTGGGACAGGAGTACAATGAGCAGTTCTTC.

DNA for the CDR3: TGTGCCAGCAGCTTAGGAGGGTCCAACTCACCCCTCCACTTT. Protein: CASSLGGSNSPLHF. The gene calls are TRBV7-6 and TRBJ1-6; D gene ambiguous. The CDR3 length is 14 residues. V lost 1 base to trimming and J lost 10 bases, with 11 bases between them. The V gene's germline CDR1 is SGHVS and CDR2 FNYEAQ.

V gene TRBV7-9 combines with J gene TRBJ1-1; D is unclear. The CDR3 length is 14 residues. Trimming took off 2 bases at V and 6 bases at J, with 13 bases between the two ends. CDR1 and CDR2 from the germline V gene are SEHNR and FQNEAQ (reference sequence). In DNA, the CDR3 is TGTGCCAGCAGCTTACAGGTTACAAGTGCTGAAGCTTTCTTT. It specifies CASSLQVTSAEAFF. Using reference TRBV7-9 and TRBJ1-1 for the parts outside the CDR3, the full variable domain is DTGVSQNPRHKITKRGQNVTFRCDPISEHNRLYWYRQTLGQGPEFLTYFQNEAQLEKSRLLSDRFSAERPKGSFSTLEIQRTEQGDSAMYLCASSLQVTSAEAFFGQGTRLTVV.

The V call is TRBV13, the J call TRBJ1-4; D is unresolved. This CDR3 is 14 amino acids long. V was cut by 4 bases and J by 5 bases, with 11 bases left in between. Germline V CDR1 and CDR2: PRHDT, FYEKMQ (reference sequence). The CDR3 region has the DNA TGTGCCAGCAGCTCCCGGGTCTTCAATGAAAAACTGTTTTTT. Its protein product is CASSSRVFNEKLFF.

This clone was detected once. The V and J genes are TRBV7-9 and TRBJ1-1; 8 bases are shared with TRBD1. The length of the CDR3 is 17 residues. Per the germline V gene, CDR1 is SEHNR and CDR2 is FQNEAQ (reference sequence). J was trimmed by 0 bases and V by 4 bases; bases with no gene match: 10. The CDR3 DNA reads as TGTGCCAGCAGCTCCCCGACAGGGGTAGGGGTGAACACTGAAGCTTTCTTT. As protein: CASSSPTGVGVNTEAFF.

The chain employs TRBV5-1 and TRBJ1-1; possible D gene TRBD1, 6 bases. V was shortened by 0 bases and J by 3 bases, with 18 bases between the two germline ends. Germline CDR1 and CDR2: SGHRS and YFSETQ. The CDR3 covers 17 residues. CDR3 in amino acids: CASSLGLGAGVYTEAFF. DNA for the CDR3: TGCGCCAGCAGCTTGGGATTGGGGGCAGGGGTGTACACTGAAGCTTTCTTT.

The chain combines TRBV4-1 with TRBJ2-4; D ambiguous. CDR3 length: 14 amino acids. V dropped 3 bases and J dropped 6 bases, with 12 bases sitting between them. The germline CDR1 and CDR2 sequences are MGHRA and YSYEKL. This CDR3 is CASSHTPGGNIQYF. Written as DNA, the CDR3 is TGCGCCAGCAGCCATACACCGGGTGGAAACATTCAGTACTTC.

The chain links TRBV7-3 to TRBJ2-7; no clear D. Between the trimmed V and J ends, which lost 2 bases and 6 bases, there was a span of 8 bases. Germline-derived CDR1 and CDR2 are SGHTA and FQGTGA. The CDR3 has 12 residues. CDR3 coding DNA: TGTGCCAGCAGCTTATCGGGTGGCGAGCAGTACTTC. Residues: CASSLSGGEQYF. Full variable domain (rest looked up from reference TRBV7-3 and TRBJ2-7): GAGVSQTPSNKVTEKGKYVELRCDPISGHTALYWYRQSLGQGPEFLIYFQGTGAADDSGLPNDRFFAVRPEGSVSTLKIQRTERGDSAVYLCASSLSGGEQYFGPGTRLTVT.

The V call is TRBV5-1, the J call TRBJ1-1; 7 bases map to TRBD1. Trimming at V came to 4 bases and at J to 3 bases, leaving 3 bases not matched to a gene. Germline V gene sequence: CDR1 SGHRS, CDR2 YFSETQ. CDR3 size: 13 residues. The CDR3 sequence is CASSPQGDTEAFF. CDR3 DNA sequence: TGCGCCAGCAGCCCCCAGGGGGACACTGAAGCTTTCTTT.